The sequence of this TCR beta chain was determined in a study of T cells in Graves' hyperthyroidism and ophthalmopathy. The sample holds many counts of this clonotype. Amplified TCR beta CDR3 regions came from RNA transcripts. The study used the HTBI primer set for a first-round RT-PCR of the TCR CDR3. TCRdb ran MiXCR on the multiplex PCR reads and lists one entry per CDR3 protein. The table records approximately 600,000 distinct CDR3 sequences, 15% to 20% of them present only once. V lost 6 bases to trimming and J lost 4 bases, with 7 bases between them. The CDR3 is 12 amino acids. The germline V gene has CDR1 MNHEY and CDR2 SVGEGT.

The receptor comes from a woman in her 30s with Graves' hyperthyroidism. This chain uses TRBV6-2 or TRBV6-3 with TRBJ2-1; D uncertain. The sequencing sample was made of blood. The chain's CDR3 is CASSYSYNEQFF. CDR3 nucleotide sequence: TGTGCCAGCAGCTACAGTTACAATGAGCAGTTCTTC.